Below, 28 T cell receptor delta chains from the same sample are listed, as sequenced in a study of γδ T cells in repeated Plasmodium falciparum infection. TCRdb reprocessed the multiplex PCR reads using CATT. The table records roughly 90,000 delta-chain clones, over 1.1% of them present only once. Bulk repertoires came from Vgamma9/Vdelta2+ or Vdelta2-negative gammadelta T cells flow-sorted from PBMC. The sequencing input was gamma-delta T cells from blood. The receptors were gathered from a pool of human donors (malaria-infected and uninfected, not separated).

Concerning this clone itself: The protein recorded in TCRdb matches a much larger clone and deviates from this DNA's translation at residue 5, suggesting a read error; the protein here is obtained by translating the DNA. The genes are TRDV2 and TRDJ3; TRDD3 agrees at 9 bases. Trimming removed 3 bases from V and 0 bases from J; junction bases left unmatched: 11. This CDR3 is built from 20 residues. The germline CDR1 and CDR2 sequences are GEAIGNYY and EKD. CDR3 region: CACDAVLGDRSSWDTRQMFF. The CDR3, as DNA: TGTGCCTGTGACGCCGTACTGGGGGACCGGAGCTCCTGGGACACCCGACAGATGTTTTTC.

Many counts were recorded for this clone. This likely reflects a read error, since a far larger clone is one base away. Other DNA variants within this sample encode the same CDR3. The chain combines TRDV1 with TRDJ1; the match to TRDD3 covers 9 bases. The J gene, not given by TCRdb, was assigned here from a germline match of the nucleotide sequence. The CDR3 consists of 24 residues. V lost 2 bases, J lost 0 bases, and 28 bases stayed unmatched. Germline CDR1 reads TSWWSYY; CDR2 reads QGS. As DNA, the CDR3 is TGTGCTCTTGGGGAATTTGGTCGCCTCCCTACTCCCTATACTGGGGGACCTGACACCGATAAACTCATCTTT. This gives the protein CALGEFGRLPTPYTGGPDTDKLIF.

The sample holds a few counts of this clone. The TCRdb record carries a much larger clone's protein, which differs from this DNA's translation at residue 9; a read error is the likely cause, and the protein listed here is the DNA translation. In DNA, the CDR3 is TGTGCTCTTTCTTGGGGGATACAGGGCACCGATAAACTCATCTTT. It specifies CALSWGIQGTDKLIF. This rearrangement joins TRDV1 to TRDJ1; 10 positions match TRDD3. No J segment appears in TCRdb, so it was assigned here by matching the sequence to germline. V lost 8 bases to trimming and J lost 1 base; unmatched junction nucleotides: 7. CDR3 length: 15 amino acids. Germline V gives CDR1 TSWWSYY, CDR2 QGS.

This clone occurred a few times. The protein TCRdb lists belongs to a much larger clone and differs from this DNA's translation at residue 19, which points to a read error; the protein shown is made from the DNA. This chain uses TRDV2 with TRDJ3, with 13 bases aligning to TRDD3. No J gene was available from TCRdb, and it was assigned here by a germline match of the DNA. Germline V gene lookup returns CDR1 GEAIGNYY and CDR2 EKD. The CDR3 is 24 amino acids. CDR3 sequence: CACEKGGTGGYAITSSWDARQMFF. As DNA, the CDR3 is TGTGCCTGTGAAAAAGGGGGTACTGGGGGATACGCGATAACCAGCTCCTGGGACGCCCGACAGATGTTTTTC.

This CDR3 reads CAASASNPGLGSLGRTDKLIF. The CDR3, as DNA: TGTGCAGCAAGCGCGAGTAACCCGGGGCTGGGGAGCCTGGGTAGGACCGATAAACTCATCTTT. The rearrangement uses TRAV29/DV5 and TRDJ1, with D maybe TRDD3 (6 bases). The J gene is not listed in TCRdb, so it was assigned here from a DNA match to germline. Germline V gives CDR1 NSMFDY, CDR2 ISSIKDK. CDR3 length equals 21 residues. Deletions cut 0 bases from V and 2 bases from J, with 32 bases between.

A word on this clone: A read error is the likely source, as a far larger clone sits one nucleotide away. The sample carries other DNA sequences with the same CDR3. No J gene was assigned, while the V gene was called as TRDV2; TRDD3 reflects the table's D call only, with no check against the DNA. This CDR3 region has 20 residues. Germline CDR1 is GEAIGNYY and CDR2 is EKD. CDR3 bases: TGTGCCTGTGACACCCGTACTGGGGGATACGACTCCTGGGACACCCGACAGATGTTCTTC. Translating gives CACDTRTGGYDSWDTRQMFF.

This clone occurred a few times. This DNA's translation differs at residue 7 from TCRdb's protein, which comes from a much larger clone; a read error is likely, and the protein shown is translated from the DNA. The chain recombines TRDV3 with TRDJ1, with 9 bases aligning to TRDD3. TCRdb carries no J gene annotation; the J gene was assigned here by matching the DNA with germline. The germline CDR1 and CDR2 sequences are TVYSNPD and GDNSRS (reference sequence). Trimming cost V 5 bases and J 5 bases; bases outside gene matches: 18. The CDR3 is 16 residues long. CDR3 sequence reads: CAVFGLGGDTLDKLIF. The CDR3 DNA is TGTGCCGTTTTTGGACTTGGGGGGGATACCCTTGATAAACTCATCTTT.

The CDR3 region has the DNA TGTGCTCTTGGGTTTGCATGGGGGATACGCGGCCCCAACACCGATAAACTCATCTTT. Translated, it gives CALGFAWGIRGPNTDKLIF. This chain connects TRDV1 to TRDJ1; TRDD3 matches at 11 bases. TCRdb does not report a J gene; here it was assigned by matching the DNA to germline references. The CDR3 runs 19 residues. V lost 5 bases to trimming and J lost 0 bases; unmatched junction nucleotides: 14. Looked up from germline, CDR1 is TSWWSYY and CDR2 is QGS.

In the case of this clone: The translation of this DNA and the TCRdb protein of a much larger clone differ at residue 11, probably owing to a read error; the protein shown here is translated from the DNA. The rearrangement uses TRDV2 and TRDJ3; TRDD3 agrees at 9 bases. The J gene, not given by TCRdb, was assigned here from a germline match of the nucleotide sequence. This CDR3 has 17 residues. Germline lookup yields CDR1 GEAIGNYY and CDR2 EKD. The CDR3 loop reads CACDTVLGDWGTRQMFF. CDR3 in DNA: TGTGCCTGTGACACCGTACTGGGGGACTGGGGCACCCGACAGATGTTTTTC.

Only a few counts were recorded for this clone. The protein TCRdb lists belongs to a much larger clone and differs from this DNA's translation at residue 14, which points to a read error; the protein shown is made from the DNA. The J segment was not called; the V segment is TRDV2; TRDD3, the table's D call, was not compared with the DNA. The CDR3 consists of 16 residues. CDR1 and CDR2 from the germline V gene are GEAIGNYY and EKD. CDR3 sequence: CACDTLPHLGDNEPIF. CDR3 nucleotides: TGTGCCTGTGACACCCTTCCCCACCTGGGGGATAATGAACCCATCTTT.

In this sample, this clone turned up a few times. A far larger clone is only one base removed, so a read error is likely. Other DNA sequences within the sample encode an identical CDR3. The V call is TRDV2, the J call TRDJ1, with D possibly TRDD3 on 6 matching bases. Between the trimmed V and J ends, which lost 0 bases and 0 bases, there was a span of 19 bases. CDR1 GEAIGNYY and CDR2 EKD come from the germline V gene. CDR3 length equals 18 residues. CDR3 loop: CACDTVALGLGYTDKLIF. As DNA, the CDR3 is TGTGCCTGTGACACCGTGGCACTGGGACTAGGTTACACCGATAAACTCATCTTT.

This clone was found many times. The chain's CDR3 is CALGEQCPTVLGDAPTTAQLFF. CDR3 DNA sequence: TGTGCTCTTGGGGAACAATGTCCTACGGTGTTGGGGGATGCCCCTACGACAGCACAACTCTTCTTT. The V gene is TRDV1, the J gene TRDJ2, with TRDD3 identical over 8 bases. The CDR3 contains 22 residues. The germline gives CDR1 TSWWSYY, CDR2 QGS. The V and J ends lost 1 base and 4 bases, in that order; junction bases with no gene match: 23.

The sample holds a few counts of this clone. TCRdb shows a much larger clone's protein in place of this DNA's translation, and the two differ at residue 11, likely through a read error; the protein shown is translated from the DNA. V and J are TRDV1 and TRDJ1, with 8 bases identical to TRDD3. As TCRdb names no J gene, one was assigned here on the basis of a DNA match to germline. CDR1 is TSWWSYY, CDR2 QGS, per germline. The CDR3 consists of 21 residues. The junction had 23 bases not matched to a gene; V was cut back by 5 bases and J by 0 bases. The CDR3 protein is CALGPFRPWGTPARYTDKLIF. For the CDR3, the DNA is TGTGCTCTTGGGCCCTTCAGGCCCTGGGGGACACCCGCACGGTACACCGATAAACTCATCTTT.

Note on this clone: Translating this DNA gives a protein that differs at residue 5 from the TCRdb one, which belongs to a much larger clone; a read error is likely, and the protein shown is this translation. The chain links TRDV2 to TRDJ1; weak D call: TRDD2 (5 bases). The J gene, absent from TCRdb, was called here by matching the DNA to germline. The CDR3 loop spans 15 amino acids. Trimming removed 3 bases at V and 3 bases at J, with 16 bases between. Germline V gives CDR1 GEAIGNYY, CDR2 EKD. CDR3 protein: CACDSLLLRADKLIF. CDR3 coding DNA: TGTGCCTGTGACTCTCTACTCCTAAGGGCCGATAAACTCATCTTT.

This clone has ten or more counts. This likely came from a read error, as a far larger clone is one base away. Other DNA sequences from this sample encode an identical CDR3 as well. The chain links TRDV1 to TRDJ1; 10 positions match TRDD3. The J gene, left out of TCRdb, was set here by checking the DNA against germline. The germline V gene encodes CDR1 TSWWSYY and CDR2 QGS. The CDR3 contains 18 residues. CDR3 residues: CALGIHDHGGDTNDKLIF. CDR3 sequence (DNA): TGTGCCCTTGGTATTCACGACCATGGGGGGGATACGAACGATAAACTCATCTTT.

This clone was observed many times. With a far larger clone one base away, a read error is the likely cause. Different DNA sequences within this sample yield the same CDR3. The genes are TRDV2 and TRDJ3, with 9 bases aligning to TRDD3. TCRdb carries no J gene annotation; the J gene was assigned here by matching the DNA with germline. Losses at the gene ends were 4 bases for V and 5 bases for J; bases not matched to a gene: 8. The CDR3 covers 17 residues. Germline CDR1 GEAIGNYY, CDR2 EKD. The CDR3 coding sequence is TGTGCCTGTGATACGGTGGGGGATAGCCGGGACACCCGACAGATGTTTTTC. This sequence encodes CACDTVGDSRDTRQMFF.

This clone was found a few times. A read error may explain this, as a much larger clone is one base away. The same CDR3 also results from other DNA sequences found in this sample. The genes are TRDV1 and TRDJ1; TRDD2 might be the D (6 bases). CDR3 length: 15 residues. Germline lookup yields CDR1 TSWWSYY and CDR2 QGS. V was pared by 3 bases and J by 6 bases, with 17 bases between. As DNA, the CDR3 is TGTGCTCTTGGGGACGTCCTACGCGGACATAATAAACTCATCTTT. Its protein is CALGDVLRGHNKLIF.

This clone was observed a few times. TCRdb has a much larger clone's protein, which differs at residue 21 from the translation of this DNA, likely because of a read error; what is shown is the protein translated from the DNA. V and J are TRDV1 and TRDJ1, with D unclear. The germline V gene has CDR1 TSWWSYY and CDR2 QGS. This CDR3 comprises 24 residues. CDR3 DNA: TGTGCTCTTGGGGAATCTACCCTAAAGAAGCCAGGCGCCCTTTTACTATCATACACCGATAGACTCATCTTT. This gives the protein CALGESTLKKPGALLLSYTDRLIF.

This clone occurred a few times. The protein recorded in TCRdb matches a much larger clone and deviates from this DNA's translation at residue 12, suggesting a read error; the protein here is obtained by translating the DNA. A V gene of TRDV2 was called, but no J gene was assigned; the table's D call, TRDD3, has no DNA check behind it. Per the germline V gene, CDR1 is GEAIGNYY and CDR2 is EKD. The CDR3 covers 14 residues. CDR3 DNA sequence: TGTGCCTGTGACGCGACTCATCCTGGGGGTAAACGCATCTTT. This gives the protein CACDATHPGGKRIF.

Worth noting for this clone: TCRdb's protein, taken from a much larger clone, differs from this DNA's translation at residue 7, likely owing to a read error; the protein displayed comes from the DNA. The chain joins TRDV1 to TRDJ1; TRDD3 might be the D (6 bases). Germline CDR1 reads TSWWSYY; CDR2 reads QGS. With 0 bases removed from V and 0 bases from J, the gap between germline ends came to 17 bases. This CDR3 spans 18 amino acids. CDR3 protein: CALGELRGGRFYTDKLIF. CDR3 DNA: TGTGCTCTTGGGGAACTCCGGGGGGGGAGATTCTACACCGATAAACTCATCTTT.

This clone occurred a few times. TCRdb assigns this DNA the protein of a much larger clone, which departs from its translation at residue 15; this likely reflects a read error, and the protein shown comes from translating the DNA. CDR3 region: CALVSPGGCKDTDKPIF. For the CDR3, the DNA is TGTGCTCTCGTCTCGCCTGGGGGATGCAAAGACACCGATAAACCCATCTTT. This rearrangement joins TRDV1 to TRDJ1; 9 bases are a match to TRDD3. The CDR3 has 17 amino acids. The germline gives CDR1 TSWWSYY, CDR2 QGS.

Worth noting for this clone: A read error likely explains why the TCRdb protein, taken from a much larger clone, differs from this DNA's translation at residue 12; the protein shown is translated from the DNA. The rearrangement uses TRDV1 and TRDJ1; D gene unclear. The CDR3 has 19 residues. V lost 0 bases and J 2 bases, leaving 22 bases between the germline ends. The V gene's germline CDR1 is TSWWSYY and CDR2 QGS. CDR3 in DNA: TGTGCTCTTGGGGAACTAGAGTCGTCCCGGTCCATTATTACCGATAAACTCATCTTT. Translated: CALGELESSRSIITDKLIF.

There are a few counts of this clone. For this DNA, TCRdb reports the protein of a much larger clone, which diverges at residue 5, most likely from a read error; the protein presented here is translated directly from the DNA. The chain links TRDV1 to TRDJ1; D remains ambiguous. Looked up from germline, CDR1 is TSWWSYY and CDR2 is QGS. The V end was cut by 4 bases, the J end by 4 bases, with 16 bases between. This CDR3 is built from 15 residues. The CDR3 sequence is CALGGLREPGDKLIF. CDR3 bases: TGTGCTCTTGGGGGACTAAGAGAACCTGGCGATAAACTCATCTTT.

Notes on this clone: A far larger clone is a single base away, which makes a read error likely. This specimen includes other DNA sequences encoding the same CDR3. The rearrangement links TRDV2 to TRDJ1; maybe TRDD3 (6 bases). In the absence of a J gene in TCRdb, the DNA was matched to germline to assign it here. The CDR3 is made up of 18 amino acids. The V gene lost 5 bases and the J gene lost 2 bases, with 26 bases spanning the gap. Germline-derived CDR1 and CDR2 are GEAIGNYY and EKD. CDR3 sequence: CACVSLRSAVLGTDKLIF. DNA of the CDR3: TGTGCCTGTGTCTCCCTGCGGTCAGCAGTCCTGGGGACCGATAAACTCATCTTT.

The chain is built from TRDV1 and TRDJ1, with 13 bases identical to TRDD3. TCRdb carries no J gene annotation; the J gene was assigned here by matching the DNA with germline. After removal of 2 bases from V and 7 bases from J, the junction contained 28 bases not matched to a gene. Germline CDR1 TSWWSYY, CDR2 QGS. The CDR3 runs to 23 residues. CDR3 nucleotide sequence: TGTGCTCTTGGGGAAAAGGAACCCTACTACGGGGAACTGGGGGATACGCAAGCCGGTAAACTCATCTTT. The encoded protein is CALGEKEPYYGELGDTQAGKLIF.

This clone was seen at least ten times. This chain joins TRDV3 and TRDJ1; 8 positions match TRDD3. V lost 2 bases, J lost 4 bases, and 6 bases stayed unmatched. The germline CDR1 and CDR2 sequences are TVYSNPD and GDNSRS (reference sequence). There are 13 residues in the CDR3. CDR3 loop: CAFPLLGVDKLIF. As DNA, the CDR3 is TGTGCCTTTCCGCTACTGGGGGTCGATAAACTCATCTTT.

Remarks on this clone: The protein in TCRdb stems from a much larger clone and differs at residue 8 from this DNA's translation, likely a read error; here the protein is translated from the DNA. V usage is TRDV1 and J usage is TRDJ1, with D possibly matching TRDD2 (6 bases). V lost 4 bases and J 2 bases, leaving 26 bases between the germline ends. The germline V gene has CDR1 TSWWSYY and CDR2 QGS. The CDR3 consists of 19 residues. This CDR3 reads CALGVSCEDPTCGTDKLIF. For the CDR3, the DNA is TGTGCTCTTGGGGTTTCCTGTGAGGATCCTACCTGTGGGACCGATAAACTCATCTTT.

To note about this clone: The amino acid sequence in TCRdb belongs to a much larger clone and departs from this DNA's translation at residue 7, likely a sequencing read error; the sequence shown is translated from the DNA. CDR3 nucleotide sequence: TGTGCCTGTGACACCTACGGGGGGGACCCGAGAGGCCCCCGAAAGGACACCGATAAACTCATCTTT. It translates to CACDTYGGDPRGPRKDTDKLIF. The J gene is TRDJ1, the V gene TRDV2; perhaps TRDD3 as D (6 bases). Trimming shortened V by 0 bases and J by 0 bases, and 31 bases separated the two germline ends. This CDR3 comprises 22 residues. CDR1 and CDR2 (germline): GEAIGNYY, EKD.